Presented here are 8 T cell receptor beta chains from one specimen sequenced in a study of cytomegalovirus exposure and HLA in healthy donors. PCR involved 60 Vbeta and 13 Jbeta primers. Sequencing used immunoSEQ multiplex PCR; TCRdb keeps in-frame clones, though not all of them. Among about 180,000 clones listed, 77% were seen once. Sequenced sample: PBMCs. The receptors were sampled from a man between 18 and 29 years old in good health and CMV-seronegative.

The rearrangement uses TRBV30 and TRBJ2-5, with 7 bases lining up with TRBD1. The germline CDR1 and CDR2 sequences are GTSNPN and SVGIG (reference sequence). The CDR3 contains 12 residues. The junction had 6 bases not matched to a gene; V was cut back by 5 bases and J by 6 bases. The CDR3 here is CAWDAGGKTQYF. CDR3 in DNA: TGTGCCTGGGATGCAGGGGGAAAGACCCAGTACTTC.

The chain couples TRBV19 to TRBJ1-2, with no clear D. Germline V gene data show CDR1 as LNHDA and CDR2 as SQIVND (reference sequence). CDR3 length equals 13 residues. The germline V and J ends were trimmed by 7 bases and 5 bases, with 14 bases remaining between them. CDR3 nucleotides: TGTGCCAGTACTCGTCATGGCCCTTATGGCTACACCTTC. Translated, it gives CASTRHGPYGYTF.

This clone was found once. This chain uses TRBV14 with TRBJ1-4; no definite D call. The germline gives CDR1 SGHDN, CDR2 FVKESK. This CDR3 region has 13 residues. Trimming pared 6 bases from V and 6 bases from J, leaving 11 bases between. Here the CDR3 reads CASRRSGDEKLFF. The CDR3 bases are TGTGCCAGCAGAAGGAGCGGGGATGAAAAACTGTTTTTT.

This clone was counted only a few times. Here the CDR3 reads CASSVARFSTDTQYF. The CDR3, as DNA: TGTGCCAGCAGCGTAGCGCGGTTTAGCACAGATACGCAGTATTTT. The chain links TRBV9 to TRBJ2-3; D unresolved. The CDR3 loop spans 15 amino acids. Trimming cost V 0 bases and J 0 bases, with 8 bases left between them. Germline CDR1 and CDR2: SGDLS and YYNGEE.

The gene calls are TRBV30 and TRBJ2-1; the match to TRBD2 covers 8 bases. This CDR3 spans 13 amino acids. From germline, CDR1 is GTSNPN and CDR2 SVGIG (reference sequence). V was pared by 5 bases and J by 7 bases, with 7 bases of the junction left unmatched. The CDR3 DNA reads as TGTGCCTGGGAGCGGGGGATTGATAATGAGCAGTTCTTC. Amino acid sequence: CAWERGIDNEQFF.

V gene TRBV10-3 combines with J gene TRBJ2-1; TRBD2 matches at 10 bases. Germline assignment: CDR1 ENHRY and CDR2 SYGVKD. V lost 0 bases to trimming and J lost 9 bases; unmatched junction nucleotides: 8. The CDR3 loop spans 16 amino acids. In DNA, the CDR3 is TGTGCCATCAGTGAGTCTTTAGCGGGGGGTAGTACTGAGCAGTTCTTC. This codes for CAISESLAGGSTEQFF.

The gene calls are TRBV6-4 and TRBJ2-3; D not resolved. The ends were cut back, 3 bases at V and 1 base at J, with 8 bases in the middle. The CDR3 contains 14 residues. The V gene's germline CDR1 is MRHNA and CDR2 SNTAGT. CDR3 in amino acids: CASSEFEGTDTQYF. DNA for the CDR3: TGTGCCAGCAGTGAGTTTGAGGGCACAGATACGCAGTATTTT.

The CDR3 DNA follows: TGTGCCAGTAGTATACAACCCCCTAGCGGGAGGGCCTTTGAGCAGTTCTTC. Amino acids: CASSIQPPSGRAFEQFF. The J gene is TRBJ2-1, the V gene TRBV19, with 12 bases matching TRBD2. Per germline, CDR1 LNHDA and CDR2 SQIVND (reference sequence). The CDR3 spans 17 residues. V shed 2 bases, J shed 9 bases, and the junction held 11 bases outside the gene matches.